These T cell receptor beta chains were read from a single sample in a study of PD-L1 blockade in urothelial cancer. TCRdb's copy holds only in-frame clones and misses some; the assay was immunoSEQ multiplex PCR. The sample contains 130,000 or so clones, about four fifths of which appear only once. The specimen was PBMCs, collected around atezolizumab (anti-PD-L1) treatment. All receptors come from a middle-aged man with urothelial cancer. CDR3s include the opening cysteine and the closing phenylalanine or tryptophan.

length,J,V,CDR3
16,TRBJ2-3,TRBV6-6,CASSYSAGRWADTQYF
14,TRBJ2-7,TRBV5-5,CASSLVVAVSEQYF
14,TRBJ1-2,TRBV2,CASSLQGAGNGYTF
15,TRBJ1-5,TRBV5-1,CASSLEGRDRQPQHF
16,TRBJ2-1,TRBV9,CASSVLGQGSGNEQFF
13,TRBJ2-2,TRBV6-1,CASTTGLSGELFF
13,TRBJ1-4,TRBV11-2,CASSRQLNEKLFF
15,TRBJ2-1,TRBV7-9,CASSLGTGVVNEQFF
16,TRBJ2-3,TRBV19,CASSVLTVRATGTQYF
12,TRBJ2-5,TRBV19,CASSRDTETQYF
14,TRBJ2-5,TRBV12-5,CASGRGQGAETQYF
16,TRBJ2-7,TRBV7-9,CASSQGWEGGFYEQYF
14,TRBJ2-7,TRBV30,CAWSVYGGSYEQYF
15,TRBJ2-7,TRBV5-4,CASSLSMTSSYEQYF
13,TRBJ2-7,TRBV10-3,CAISVVQGNEQYF
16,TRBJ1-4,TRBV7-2,CASSLGLGRADEKLFF
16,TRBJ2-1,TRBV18,CASSPSGSNSYNEQFF
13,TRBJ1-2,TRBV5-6,CASMPPGNYGYTF
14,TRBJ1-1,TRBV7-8,CASSLVRVNTEAFF
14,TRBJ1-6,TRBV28,CASKRGRLNSPLHF
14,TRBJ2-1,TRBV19,CASRPGLGYNEQFF
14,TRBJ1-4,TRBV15,CATSRDSAYEKLFF
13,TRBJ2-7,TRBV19,CASSKDYYYEQYF
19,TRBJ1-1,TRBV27,CASSSSGTGGLNPYTEAFF
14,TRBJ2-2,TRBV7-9,CASTRGLEIGELFF
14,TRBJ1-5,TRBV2,CASSEQGGNQPQHF
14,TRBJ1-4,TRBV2,CASSDGRGNEKLFF
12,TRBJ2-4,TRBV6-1,CASSQDRDIQYF
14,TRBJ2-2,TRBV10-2,CASSIAQDTGELFF
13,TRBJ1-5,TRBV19,CASGQGSNQPQHF
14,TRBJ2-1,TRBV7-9,CASSNIAGGNEQFF
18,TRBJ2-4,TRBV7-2,CASSLKFRLAGPMDIQYF
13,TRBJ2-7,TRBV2,CASREDSLLEQYF
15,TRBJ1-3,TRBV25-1,CASSEGRGVGNTIYF
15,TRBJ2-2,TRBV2,CASSSGRARTGELFF
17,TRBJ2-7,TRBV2,CASVGPGLADPGNEQYF
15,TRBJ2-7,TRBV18,CASSPGQGGTYEQYF
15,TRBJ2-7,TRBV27,CASSFRAGGPYEQYF
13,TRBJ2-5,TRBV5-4,CASSPPALETQYF
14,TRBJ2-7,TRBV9,CASSSGTARAEQYF
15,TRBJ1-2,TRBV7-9,CASSLAGAGDYGYTF
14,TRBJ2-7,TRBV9,CASSVGGGVGEQYF
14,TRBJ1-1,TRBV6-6,CASSRQGLYTEAFF
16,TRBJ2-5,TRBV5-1,CASSSQGRAYQETQYF
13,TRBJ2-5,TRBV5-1,CASSSDNQETQYF
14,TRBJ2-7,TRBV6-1,CASSPGLGAGEQYF
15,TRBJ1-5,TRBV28,CASSPPTGLNQPQHF
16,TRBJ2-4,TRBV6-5,CASSYSSFRVPALWYF
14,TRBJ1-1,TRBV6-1,CASSEGQGIAEAFF
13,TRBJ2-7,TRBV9,CASSVDSGGPRYF
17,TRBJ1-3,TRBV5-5,CASSTLRTGQTGNTIYF
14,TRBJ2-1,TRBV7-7,CASSLDGGRGEQFF
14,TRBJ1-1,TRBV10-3,CAIRVTGLNTEAFF
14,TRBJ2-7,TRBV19,CASTPRQGAGEQYF
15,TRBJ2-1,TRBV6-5,CASNRLAVKGGEQFF
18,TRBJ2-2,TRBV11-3,CASSLDRRQGLTTGELFF
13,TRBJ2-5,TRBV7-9,CASSLVEGKTQYF
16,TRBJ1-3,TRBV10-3,CAISENTAHSGNTIYF